This T cell receptor (beta chain) was recovered during a study of blood T cell repertoires in COVID-19. In germline, CDR1 is SGHTA, CDR2 FQGNSA. The CDR3 has 17 amino acids. Trimming removed 5 bases at V and 0 bases at J, with 19 bases between. Profiling relied on immunoSEQ multiplex PCR, and the TCRdb table lists in-frame clones only, not all of them. This table holds tens of thousands of clones, around 89% found once. The rearrangement joins TRBV7-2 to TRBJ1-1, with D perhaps matching TRBD1 (6 bases). This receptor was identified in a human donor in a cohort sampled during active COVID-19. What was sequenced was peripheral blood. CDR3: CASSPTRATGLNTEAFF. The CDR3 DNA is TGTGCCAGCAGCCCCACAAGAGCTACAGGGTTGAACACTGAAGCTTTCTTT.